A selection of T cell receptor beta chains follows, all from one sample in a study of T-cell memory formation after mild COVID-19. TCRdb called the 5' RACE reads again in MiXCR, with one record for every CDR3 protein. Of hundreds of thousands of distinct CDR3 sequences detected, roughly 13% appear once; the ten largest clones hold 20% to 25%. Input material: PBMCs or a T cell subset sorted from them (not recorded which). Receptor source: a man aged 18 to 30 who had mild COVID-19 (a few samples of this study predate the infection). Cell type and time point are not known. Each CDR3 is given with its conserved first and last residue. Each record gives: D gene, V gene, J gene, clone size, CDR3 DNA, CDR3 protein. D genes are given only for firm matches. Clone size is given for some rows only: seen once, a few or many times, or a class if the clone is expanded.

-	TRBV5-6	TRBJ2-5	few	TGTGCCAGCAGCCCCCGGGAGACTATTAGGGAGACCCAGTACTTC	CASSPRETIRETQYF
-	TRBV6-5	TRBJ2-7	-	TGTGCCAGCAGTTACAGGGATCTGGACGAGCAGTACTTC	CASSYRDLDEQYF
-	TRBV5-1	TRBJ2-1	many	TGCGCCAGCAGCTTGGCGCCCGCGGGCAATGAGCAGTTCTTC	CASSLAPAGNEQFF
-	TRBV12-3/TRBV12-4	TRBJ1-6	few	TGTGCCAGCAGCCGCAGCGAAAATTATTCACCCCTCCACTTT	CASSRSENYSPLHF
-	TRBV29-1	TRBJ1-1	few	TGCAGCGTTGAAGTCGGGGGCATGAACACTGAAGCTTTCTTT	CSVEVGGMNTEAFF
-	TRBV5-5	TRBJ2-5	-	TGTGCCAGCAGTTACCCTCGGCGGGAGACCCAGTACTTC	CASSYPRRETQYF
-	TRBV10-1	TRBJ2-3	-	TGCGCCAGCAGTGAGTCGCCTCCCACAGATACGCAGTATTTT	CASSESPPTDTQYF
TRBD2	TRBV4-2	TRBJ2-3	-	TGTGCCAGCAGCCAAGCGCGCCTAGCGGGGGGCCCGACAGATACGCAGTATTTT	CASSQARLAGGPTDTQYF
-	TRBV2	TRBJ1-5	-	TGTGCCAGCAGTGATGGAGGGACTAGTCAGCCCCAGCATTTT	CASSDGGTSQPQHF
TRBD1	TRBV2	TRBJ1-2	-	TGTGCCAGCAGCGAAACAGGGGTACTAGGGTATGGCTACACCTTC	CASSETGVLGYGYTF
-	TRBV11-2	TRBJ2-7	few	TGTGCCAGCAGCTGGGACTGGTCCTACGAGCAGTACTTC	CASSWDWSYEQYF
TRBD2	TRBV10-3	TRBJ2-3	few	TGTGCCGTTCAGGAACCGACTAGCGGGGGGGCAAATACGCAGTATTTT	CAVQEPTSGGANTQYF
-	TRBV4-3	TRBJ1-1	many	TGCGCCAGCAGCCAGGCCGGGAGGAGCACTGAAGCTTTCTTT	CASSQAGRSTEAFF
-	TRBV14	TRBJ2-7	-	TGTGCCAGCAGCACGAGGCCCAAGCACCCCGAGCAGTACTTC	CASSTRPKHPEQYF
-	TRBV4-3	TRBJ2-7	-	TGCGCCAGCAGCCAAGATATACAGGGCGCGGTCTACGAGCAGTACTTC	CASSQDIQGAVYEQYF
-	TRBV3-1	TRBJ2-6	few	TGTGCCAGCAGCCAAGATGCCGGGGCCAACGTCCTGACTTTC	CASSQDAGANVLTF
-	TRBV5-5	TRBJ1-2	-	TGTGCCAGCAGCTCCGGGACCGACTCTAACTATGGCTACACCTTC	CASSSGTDSNYGYTF
-	TRBV10-3	TRBJ1-5	few	TGTGCCATCAGTGAGGGCCCCGGTTCCAATCAGCCCCAGCATTTT	CAISEGPGSNQPQHF
TRBD1	TRBV6-5	TRBJ1-4	-	TGTGCCAGCAGACAGGGGGGCGAAAAACTGTTTTTT	CASRQGGEKLFF
-	TRBV3-1	TRBJ2-7	-	TGTGCCAGCAGCCCGGTGACCCGAGGCTACGAGCAGTACTTC	CASSPVTRGYEQYF
-	TRBV20-1	TRBJ2-5	few	TGCAGTGCCCTAGCAGCCAGACAAGAGACCCAGTACTTC	CSALAARQETQYF
-	TRBV20-1	TRBJ1-1	few	TGCAGTGCTAGAGTGTTCCCTATCCCTGAAGCTTTCTTT	CSARVFPIPEAFF
TRBD2	TRBV5-1	TRBJ2-3	many	TGCGCCAGCAGCTTGGCCGGGACTAGCGGGGGGGCCGGGACAGATACGCAGTATTTT	CASSLAGTSGGAGTDTQYF
-	TRBV7-3	TRBJ2-7	few	TGTGCCAGCAGCTTACGGGGTGGTGCGACCTACGAGCAGTACTTC	CASSLRGGATYEQYF
TRBD1	TRBV4-3	TRBJ2-2	once	TGCGCCAGCAGCCAAGGAGGCAGGGGGCGCACCGGGGAGCTGTTTTTT	CASSQGGRGRTGELFF
-	TRBV20-1	TRBJ1-5	-	TGCAGTGCTAGAGTTAGGAATCAGCCCCAGCATTTT	CSARVRNQPQHF
TRBD1	TRBV20-1	TRBJ1-5	-	TGCAGTGCGTGGACAGGTAGCAATCAGCCCCAGCATTTT	CSAWTGSNQPQHF
-	TRBV18	TRBJ2-7	few	TGTGCCAGCTACGAACGGGGCCTTTCCTACGAGCAGTACTTC	CASYERGLSYEQYF
TRBD1	TRBV2	TRBJ1-1	few	TGTGCCAGCAGTGACCCAGGGGGGGGGTTGGACACTGAAGCTTTCTTT	CASSDPGGGLDTEAFF
-	TRBV28	TRBJ1-5	-	TGTGCCAGCAGTCCCATAGGGCAGGGTAGCAATCAGCCCCAGCATTTT	CASSPIGQGSNQPQHF
-	TRBV12-3/TRBV12-4	TRBJ2-3	few	TGTGCCAGCAGCCCCGCGGGGGCGGTCACAGATACGCAGTATTTT	CASSPAGAVTDTQYF
-	TRBV7-2	TRBJ2-5	-	TGTGCCAGCAGCCCCCCAGGCGGTTCCTGGAGGACCCAGTACTTC	CASSPPGGSWRTQYF
TRBD1	TRBV4-1	TRBJ2-3	-	TGCGCCAGCAGCCAAAACATCCTGGGGACAGTCATCACAGATACGCAGTATTTT	CASSQNILGTVITDTQYF
-	TRBV2	TRBJ1-1	-	TGTGCCAGCGTCAGGGTCTTGAACACTGAAGCTTTCTTT	CASVRVLNTEAFF
-	TRBV19	TRBJ1-1	-	TGTGCCAGTAGTGTGGGGGCACGGGACACTGAAGCTTTCTTT	CASSVGARDTEAFF
TRBD2	TRBV12-3/TRBV12-4	TRBJ2-1	few	TGTGCCAGCAGTTTAGTTACTAGCGAGCCTTACAATGAGCAGTTCTTC	CASSLVTSEPYNEQFF
-	TRBV4-1	TRBJ2-5	-	TGCGCCAGCAGCCAACCGACTTCCCGGGGAGAGACCCAGTACTTC	CASSQPTSRGETQYF
-	TRBV29-1	TRBJ2-1	-	TGCGTCTCACAGGCCTACAATGAGCAGTTCTTC	CVSQAYNEQFF
-	TRBV5-1	TRBJ2-2	many	TGCGCCAGCAGCCCCCGAGCCGGGGCTTCGAACACCGGGGAGCTGTTTTTT	CASSPRAGASNTGELFF
-	TRBV20-1	TRBJ2-7	-	TGCAGTGCTACCCCGGGGGACTCCTACGAGCAGTACTTC	CSATPGDSYEQYF
-	TRBV12-3/TRBV12-4	TRBJ2-3	many	TGTGCCAGCAGCCCAACATCATGGGGCACAGATACGCAGTATTTT	CASSPTSWGTDTQYF
TRBD1	TRBV18	TRBJ1-6	few	TGTGCCAGCTCACTGGACTTACAGGGGGATTCAAATTCACCCCTCCACTTT	CASSLDLQGDSNSPLHF
-	TRBV7-9	TRBJ1-1	few	TGTGCCAGCAGCTTGCCCAGACCGAACACTGAAGCTTTCTTT	CASSLPRPNTEAFF
-	TRBV7-2	TRBJ2-6	many	TGTGCCAGCAGCTTACGAGGGCCCTTGACTTTC	CASSLRGPLTF
TRBD1	TRBV6-2/TRBV6-3	TRBJ2-5	once	TGTGCCAGCAGAACCGGACCGGGACAGAGGGACCAAGAGACCCAGTACTTC	CASRTGPGQRDQETQYF
TRBD1	TRBV7-6	TRBJ2-5	few	TGTGCCAGCAGCCGGACAGGGGGCGTGGAGACCCAGTACTTC	CASSRTGGVETQYF
-	TRBV5-1	TRBJ1-4	many	TGCGCCAGCAGCGCCCGGTGGGACAAGGAAAAACTGTTTTTT	CASSARWDKEKLFF
TRBD1	TRBV6-5	TRBJ1-3	-	TGTGCCAGCAGTGACTACAGGGGTTTGCGTCTCGCCATATATTTT	CASSDYRGLRLAIYF
-	TRBV2	TRBJ1-5	-	TGTGCCAGCAGTGAATACAGGGCCGAGAATCAGCCCCAGCATTTT	CASSEYRAENQPQHF
-	TRBV4-3	TRBJ1-4	-	TGCGCCAGCAGCCATAGGTGGGGTAATGAAAAACTGTTTTTT	CASSHRWGNEKLFF
-	TRBV6-5	TRBJ1-1	many	TGTGCCAGCAGTTCGATAGGGAGGAACACTGAAGCTTTCTTT	CASSSIGRNTEAFF
TRBD1	TRBV4-1	TRBJ2-5	-	TGCGCCAGCAGCCTAGGGACAGGGATTTGGGAGACCCAGTACTTC	CASSLGTGIWETQYF
-	TRBV6-6	TRBJ1-5	-	TGTGCCAGCAGCCGATACAGGGTGGAGACGGATCAGCCCCAGCATTTT	CASSRYRVETDQPQHF
TRBD2	TRBV7-6	TRBJ2-3	-	TGTGCCAGCATTCCGTCCGGGGGGGTTGCAGATACGCAGTATTTT	CASIPSGGVADTQYF